This T cell receptor (beta chain) stems from a study of OX40 agonist ivuxolimab in advanced cancers. Study context: An anti-OX40 (CD134) antibody with agonistic activity, ivuxolimab, was administered to patients. Study-wide points: There were also nonresponders showing low normalized T-cell clonal expansion. On average, CD8+ T cells showed a greater number of expanded clones than CD4+.

In regard to this clone: Its specificity is unknown.

Profiled with immunoSEQ multiplex PCR; TCRdb holds only in-frame clones, not every one. This table holds around 61,000 clones, approximately 82% found once. J lost 6 bases, V lost 1 base, and 9 bases had no gene match. CDR1 is LNHDA and CDR2 is SQIVND in the germline V gene (reference sequence). The CDR3 has 15 residues. The V gene is TRBV19, the J gene TRBJ2-7, with 7 bases identical to TRBD2. The starting material was CD4+ or CD8+ T cells sorted from blood, obtained in a trial of the OX40 agonist ivuxolimab. This TCR came from an adult with an advanced solid tumor such as melanoma, head and neck, liver or kidney cancer. CDR3 sequence (DNA): TGTGCCAGTAGTATAGGGCGGGAGAAGGTTGGCGAGCAGTACTTC. The encoded protein is CASSIGREKVGEQYF.